This T cell receptor (beta chain) was identified in a study of pediatric ulcerative colitis. Study findings and constraints: All ulcerative colitis patients, but no controls, carried a couple of rectal clonotypes.

The assay was immunoSEQ multiplex PCR, and TCRdb's table has in-frame clones only and misses some. The data show about 36,000 clones, around 73% seen once. Of note for this clone: Antigen specificity is unknown.

Rectal tissue came from one to two pinch biopsies taken at colonoscopy. The diagnostic colonoscopy in ulcerative colitis patients preceded any immunosuppressive treatment. The germline gives CDR1 SQVTM, CDR2 ANQGSEA. Trimming cost V 4 bases and J 6 bases, with 9 bases left between them. The CDR3 runs to 12 residues. The V and J genes are TRBV29-1 and TRBJ2-2; the D gene is possibly TRBD1 (6 bases). The clonotype comes from a boy between 10 and 17 years old with moderate ulcerative colitis. The sequencing input was gut tissue. The CDR3 protein is CSVVKGAGELFF. CDR3 sequence (DNA): TGCAGCGTTGTTAAGGGGGCCGGGGAGCTGTTTTTT.